One and the same sample provided the 27 T cell receptor beta chains below, sequenced in a study of cytomegalovirus exposure and HLA in healthy donors. Only in-frame clones appear in the TCRdb table, and some are missing; sequencing was by immunoSEQ multiplex PCR. The sample includes roughly 56,000 clones, over 75% of them seen just once. Sequenced sample: PBMCs. The origin of the receptors is a woman in her thirties in good health and CMV-seronegative.

V is TRBV6-5 and J is TRBJ1-1; D possibly corresponds to TRBD1 (6 bases). CDR1 MNHEY and CDR2 SVGAGI come from the germline V gene. The ends were cut back, 7 bases at V and 2 bases at J, with 14 bases in the middle. This CDR3 contains 14 residues. The CDR3 protein is CASTQGQPNTEAFF. Written as DNA, the CDR3 is TGTGCCAGCACCCAAGGACAGCCAAACACTGAAGCTTTCTTT.

This chain links TRBV5-4 with TRBJ2-7; 8 bases align to TRBD2. The CDR3 totals 15 residues. V lost 4 bases to trimming and J lost 2 bases; unmatched junction nucleotides: 8. The germline gives CDR1 SGHNT, CDR2 YYREEE (reference sequence). CDR3 bases: TGTGCCAGCAGCCCTAGCGGGTCCGACGCCTACGAGCAGTACTTC. The encoded protein is CASSPSGSDAYEQYF.

This clone was observed a single time. V and J are TRBV19 and TRBJ2-7; D is possibly TRBD2 (5 bases). Germline V gene data show CDR1 as LNHDA and CDR2 as SQIVND (reference sequence). V lost 5 bases and J 4 bases, leaving 18 bases between the germline ends. This CDR3 spans 15 amino acids. CDR3 residues: CASSLFPGSTYEQYF. In nucleotides, the CDR3 is TGTGCCAGTAGTCTCTTCCCGGGATCCACATACGAGCAGTACTTC. The variable domain in full, with the rest retrieved from reference TRBV19 and TRBJ2-7, is DGGITQSPKYLFRKEGQNVTLSCEQNLNHDAMYWYRQDPGQGLRLIYYSQIVNDFQKGDIAEGYSVSREKKESFPLTVTSAQKNPTAFYLCASSLFPGSTYEQYFGPGTRLTVT.

This clone is a singleton in its sample. This chain uses TRBV7-9 with TRBJ2-3; D ambiguous. With 2 bases removed from V and 2 bases from J, the gap between germline ends came to 8 bases. Germline CDR1 is SEHNR and CDR2 is FQNEAQ (reference sequence). This CDR3 region has 14 residues. CDR3 coding DNA: TGTGCCAGCAGCTTACTAGTCCCCACAGATACGCAGTATTTT. Its translation: CASSLLVPTDTQYF.

The CDR3 bases are TGTGCCAGCGGGAGTGGGACAGATACGCAGTATTTT. Protein sequence: CASGSGTDTQYF. The V gene is TRBV19, the J gene TRBJ2-3; TRBD2 might be the D (6 bases). Germline V CDR1 and CDR2: LNHDA, SQIVND (reference sequence). V shed 9 bases and J shed 3 bases, with 10 bases lying between them. This CDR3 spans 12 amino acids.

The chain recombines TRBV10-1 with TRBJ1-2; the D is unclear. CDR1 and CDR2 from the germline V gene are WNHNN and SYGVQD (reference sequence). The CDR3 sequence is 15 residues long. V dropped 10 bases and J dropped 0 bases, with 18 bases sitting between them. DNA for the CDR3: TGCGCCACCAAACATAAGTACGACACTAACTATGGCTACACCTTC. Amino acid sequence: CATKHKYDTNYGYTF.

This chain connects TRBV5-6 to TRBJ2-4; 8 bases agree with TRBD2. This CDR3 has 16 residues. Germline CDR1 is SGHDT and CDR2 is YYEEEE. With 4 bases clipped from V and 3 bases from J, the junction kept 9 bases outside the gene matches. CDR3 residues: CASSIVSGSVKNIQYF. The CDR3 DNA reads TGTGCCAGCAGCATTGTGAGCGGGAGTGTCAAAAACATTCAGTACTTC.

CDR3 nucleotide sequence: TGTGCCAGCAGCGGAGGGGCGTCGGGGACAGATACGCAGTATTTT. Encoded protein: CASSGGASGTDTQYF. The chain uses TRBV14 and TRBJ2-3; tentative D call: TRBD2 (6 bases). Germline V CDR1 and CDR2: SGHDN, FVKESK. The CDR3 length is 15 residues. Trimming left V 5 bases short and J 3 bases short, with 15 bases between. Full variable domain (rest looked up from reference TRBV14 and TRBJ2-3): EAGVTQFPSHSVIEKGQTVTLRCDPISGHDNLYWYRRVMGKEIKFLLHFVKESKQDESGMPNNRFLAERTGGTYSTLKVQPAELEDSGVYFCASSGGASGTDTQYFGPGTRLTVL.

This rearrangement joins TRBV10-1 to TRBJ2-2, with D possibly being TRBD2 (6 bases). The CDR3 length is 21 residues. CDR1 and CDR2 from the germline V gene are WNHNN and SYGVQD (reference sequence). The ends were cut back, 2 bases at V and 0 bases at J, with 25 bases in the middle. In DNA form, the CDR3 reads TGCGCCAGCAGTGAGAGGACTACTAAATCCTGGATAACCACGAACACCGGGGAGCTGTTTTTT. Amino acids: CASSERTTKSWITTNTGELFF.

V and J are TRBV10-2 and TRBJ2-7; 7 bases map to TRBD1. This CDR3 contains 14 residues. Trimming removed 6 bases from V and 5 bases from J; junction bases left unmatched: 10. The germline V gene has CDR1 WSHSY and CDR2 SAAADI. The CDR3 nucleotides read TGCGCCAGCAGCATGACAGGGACGGATAACGAGCAGTACTTC. It encodes CASSMTGTDNEQYF.

V usage is TRBV7-9 and J usage is TRBJ2-6; 7 bases line up with TRBD1. The germline CDR1 and CDR2 sequences are SEHNR and FQNEAQ (reference sequence). The CDR3 contains 18 residues. With 4 bases clipped from V and 0 bases from J, the junction kept 9 bases outside the gene matches. The CDR3 nucleotides read TGTGCCAGCAGCTCCCCTGACAGGGAATACTCTGGGGCCAACGTCCTGACTTTC. It yields the protein CASSSPDREYSGANVLTF.

This chain links TRBV9 with TRBJ2-1; possible D gene TRBD1, 5 bases. The CDR3 sequence is 14 residues long. With 0 bases removed from V and 4 bases from J, the gap between germline ends came to 8 bases. The V gene's germline CDR1 is SGDLS and CDR2 YYNGEE. The CDR3 region is CASSVGGYYNEQFF. In DNA, the CDR3 is TGTGCCAGCAGCGTAGGGGGCTATTACAATGAGCAGTTCTTC.

The V call is TRBV9, the J call TRBJ1-1; a possible D gene is TRBD1 (6 bases). Trimming shortened V by 2 bases and J by 4 bases, and 9 bases separated the two germline ends. The CDR3 is made up of 13 amino acids. CDR1 is SGDLS, CDR2 YYNGEE, per germline. CDR3 nucleotides: TGTGCCAGCAGCGTGGGGGGGGCCACTGAAGCTTTCTTT. Translating gives CASSVGGATEAFF. The complete variable domain, with remaining parts taken from reference TRBV9 and TRBJ1-1, reads DSGVTQTPKHLITATGQRVTLRCSPRSGDLSVYWYQQSLDQGLQFLIQYYNGEERAKGNILERFSAQQFPDLHSELNLSSLELGDSALYFCASSVGGATEAFFGQGTRLTVV.

V usage is TRBV6-4 and J usage is TRBJ2-3; 9 nucleotides align to TRBD1. V trimming: 4 bases; J trimming: 4 bases; junction bases outside the gene matches: 6. Germline CDR1 and CDR2: MRHNA and SNTAGT. CDR3 size: 15 residues. CDR3 loop: CASSVDRGRADTQYF. The CDR3 DNA follows: TGTGCCAGCAGTGTGGACAGGGGAAGGGCAGATACGCAGTATTTT.

The chain uses TRBV5-1 and TRBJ1-2, with TRBD1 matching 7 bases. Germline trimming cut 0 bases from V and 1 base from J; bases unmatched to any gene: 3. The CDR3 contains 15 residues. In germline, CDR1 is SGHRS, CDR2 YFSETQ. The chain's CDR3 is CASSLETGVNYGYTF. The DNA of the CDR3 is TGCGCCAGCAGCTTGGAAACAGGGGTTAACTATGGCTACACCTTC.

This sequence joins TRBV5-1 and TRBJ2-3; 10 bases line up with TRBD2. CDR1 and CDR2 from the germline V gene are SGHRS and YFSETQ. V dropped 4 bases and J dropped 0; count of bases not matched to a gene: 8. The CDR3 spans 17 residues. Written as DNA, the CDR3 is TGCGCCAGCAGCCTGGGGTCTAGCGGGAGCAGCACAGATACGCAGTATTTT. Amino acids: CASSLGSSGSSTDTQYF.

In DNA, the CDR3 is TGTGCCAGCAGTTTATGGTCAGGGGGCTTGTACTATGGCTACACCTTC. Translating it yields CASSLWSGGLYYGYTF. This chain connects TRBV28 to TRBJ1-2, with 8 bases aligning to TRBD1. CDR1 and CDR2 from the germline V gene are MDHEN and SYDVKM. This CDR3 contains 16 residues. Trimming removed 0 bases from V and 3 bases from J; junction bases left unmatched: 6.

The chain has TRBV27 and TRBJ1-1; no firm D call. The germline V gene has CDR1 MNHEY and CDR2 SMNVEV (reference sequence). The CDR3 is 13 amino acids. Trimming took 5 bases from V and 6 from J, leaving 13 bases between them. The CDR3: CASSLLGGSEAFF. CDR3 nucleotides: TGTGCCAGCAGTCTCCTCGGAGGATCTGAAGCTTTCTTT.

The V and J genes are TRBV7-9 and TRBJ2-7; tentatively, D is TRBD1 (5 bases). Germline V lookup: CDR1 SEHNR, CDR2 FQNEAQ (reference sequence). The CDR3 covers 15 residues. The V end was cut by 4 bases, the J end by 3 bases, with 16 bases between. The CDR3 bases are TGTGCCAGCAGCTCGATCGGCAGGGCGATCTACGAGCAGTACTTC. This codes for CASSSIGRAIYEQYF.

The chain combines TRBV5-4 with TRBJ2-3; D perhaps matches TRBD2 (6 bases). Germline V gene lookup returns CDR1 SGHNT and CDR2 YYREEE (reference sequence). The CDR3 runs to 16 residues. V was cut by 4 bases and J by 2 bases, with 17 bases left in between. The CDR3 coding sequence is TGTGCCAGCAGCCTGTCTATAGCGGAATTCACAGATACGCAGTATTTT. As protein: CASSLSIAEFTDTQYF.

The rearrangement joins TRBV7-8 to TRBJ2-7; TRBD2 might be the D (6 bases). Germline values: CDR1 SGHVS, CDR2 FQNEAQ. The CDR3 spans 15 residues. Trimming pared 5 bases from V and 2 bases from J, leaving 16 bases between. The CDR3 region has the DNA TGTGCCAGCAGCCTGGGGTCTAGCGCTGCCTACGAGCAGTACTTC. Protein: CASSLGSSAAYEQYF.

The V and J genes are TRBV7-6 and TRBJ1-2; D uncertain. The ends were cut back, 1 base at V and 4 bases at J, with 7 bases in the middle. CDR3 length: 13 amino acids. The V gene's germline CDR1 is SGHVS and CDR2 FNYEAQ. CDR3 bases: TGTGCCAGCAGCTTAGGGTGGAGCTATGGCTACACCTTC. As protein: CASSLGWSYGYTF.

The chain uses TRBV30 and TRBJ2-7; TRBD1 agrees at 11 bases. Germline V gene sequence: CDR1 GTSNPN, CDR2 SVGIG (reference sequence). The J segment lost 3 bases and the V segment lost 3 bases, leaving 7 bases of the junction unmatched. CDR3 length: 15 residues. In DNA, the CDR3 is TGTGCCTGGAGGTTTGGGACAGGGGGGTTCTACGAGCAGTACTTC. Encoded protein: CAWRFGTGGFYEQYF.

In its sample, this clone was seen a few times. J is TRBJ2-7 and V is TRBV19; maybe TRBD1 (6 bases). The V end lost 1 base, the J end lost 3 bases, and 10 bases lay between the germline ends. The CDR3 is 14 amino acids. CDR1 LNHDA and CDR2 SQIVND come from the germline V gene (reference sequence). The CDR3 protein is CASSIVGGGYEQYF. As DNA, the CDR3 is TGTGCCAGTAGTATAGTTGGGGGCGGCTACGAGCAGTACTTC.

The rearrangement joins TRBV2 to TRBJ1-4; 10 bases are shared with TRBD1. The CDR3 has 15 amino acids. Looked up from germline, CDR1 is SNHLY and CDR2 is FYNNEI. J was trimmed by 6 bases and V by 7 bases; bases with no gene match: 8. This chain's CDR3 is CASTHEGQGDEKLFF. The CDR3, as DNA: TGTGCCAGCACACACGAAGGACAGGGGGATGAAAAACTGTTTTTT.

The V gene is TRBV28, the J gene TRBJ1-1, with 9 bases aligning to TRBD1. CDR3 length equals 14 residues. Germline-derived CDR1 and CDR2 are MDHEN and SYDVKM. V gave up 7 bases and J gave up 5 bases; unmatched junction bases: 8. CDR3 sequence: CASNRGLGRTEAFF. CDR3 DNA sequence: TGTGCCAGCAACAGGGGGCTAGGGAGGACTGAAGCTTTCTTT.

The genes are TRBV4-3 and TRBJ2-5; 8 bases are a match to TRBD2. The CDR3 length is 17 residues. Germline values: CDR1 LGHNA, CDR2 YSLEER. Trimming at V came to 1 base and at J to 2 bases, leaving 9 bases not matched to a gene. CDR3 nucleotides: TGCGCCAGCAGCCAAGGAACTGCGGGGGGCACACAAGAGACCCAGTACTTC. Its translation is CASSQGTAGGTQETQYF.